This entry lists 20 T cell receptor beta chains sequenced from one sample in a study of post-analysis software for immune sequencing data. Overall study findings and caveats: Patients carried roughly 5 TRBV segments more frequently than controls did, and TRBV5-6, TRBV5-1 and TRBV20-1 were among them.

cDNA libraries for TCR beta contained unique molecular identifiers. One entry per CDR3 protein, called by TCRdb with MiXCR from the PCR reads. The sample yields over 250,000 distinct CDR3 sequences, about 38% seen once. These receptors have no identified antigens. Sequenced material: blood. These receptors all stem from a girl aged 10 to 17 with multiple sclerosis.

There are many counts of this clonotype. The gene calls are TRBV20-1 and TRBJ2-1; TRBD2 agrees at 8 bases. V lost 6 bases, J lost 8 bases, and 12 bases stayed unmatched. The CDR3 extends over 14 amino acids. Germline V gene data show CDR1 as DFQATT and CDR2 as SNEGSKA (reference sequence). DNA for the CDR3: TGCAGTGCGATAGCGGGGACGGCGGTTGATGAGCAGTTCTTC. Its translation is CSAIAGTAVDEQFF.

This clonotype was observed at least ten times. V gene TRBV5-5 combines with J gene TRBJ1-6, with 7 bases matching TRBD1. The V gene end was trimmed by 4 bases and the J gene end by 6 bases; junction bases not matched to a gene: 4. Germline CDR1 is SGHKS and CDR2 is YYEKEE (reference sequence). The CDR3 length is 14 residues. The CDR3 DNA reads TGTGCCAGCAGCCCGGGACAGAGTAATTCACCCCTCCACTTT. It yields the protein CASSPGQSNSPLHF.

Remarks on this clonotype: A much larger clone differs by one base, so this may be a read error. The chain uses TRBV5-4 and TRBJ2-1; TRBD1 matches 8 bases. The CDR3 consists of 16 residues. Per the germline V gene, CDR1 is SGHNT and CDR2 is YYREEE (reference sequence). The CDR3 is CTSSVVGTGNYNEQFF. The CDR3 DNA sequence: TGTACCAGCAGCGTGGTTGGGACAGGCAACTACAATGAGCAGTTCTTC.

Of note for this clonotype: A much larger clone lies one base from this, so it may be a read error. This chain connects TRBV5-1 to TRBJ1-1; D is possibly TRBD1 (5 bases). CDR1 is SGHRS and CDR2 is YFSETQ in the germline V gene. Trimming left V 9 bases short and J 3 bases short, with 18 bases between. CDR3 length equals 14 residues. The CDR3 sequence: CATKRLGQDTEAFF. The DNA of the CDR3 is TGCGCCACGAAGAGACTGGGGCAGGACACTGAAGCTTTCTTT.

This clonotype has at least ten counts. The rearrangement joins TRBV7-2 to TRBJ2-3, with D perhaps TRBD2 (6 bases). The length of the CDR3 is 16 residues. CDR1 is SGHTA, CDR2 FQGNSA, per germline. V dropped 5 bases and J dropped 0 bases, with 15 bases sitting between them. The chain's CDR3 is CASSPQGTGSTDTQYF. The DNA of the CDR3 is TGTGCCAGCAGCCCCCAAGGGACTGGAAGCACAGATACGCAGTATTTT.

The chain employs TRBV20-1 and TRBJ2-7; no clear D. CDR3 size: 17 residues. The V gene's germline CDR1 is DFQATT and CDR2 SNEGSKA (reference sequence). The germline V and J ends were trimmed by 0 bases and 0 bases, with 18 bases remaining between them. CDR3: CSARDPSRSGISYEQYF. The DNA for the CDR3 is TGCAGTGCTAGAGATCCGAGTCGGTCAGGAATCTCCTACGAGCAGTACTTC.

The chain is built from TRBV9 and TRBJ1-2; TRBD1 matches at 11 bases. This CDR3 has 16 residues. Germline trimming cut 10 bases from V and 5 bases from J; bases unmatched to any gene: 16. Germline lookup yields CDR1 SGDLS and CDR2 YYNGEE. The DNA for the CDR3 is TGTGCCGGCACCACTTTCGGGACAGGGGGATGGTATGGCTACACCTTC. It encodes CAGTTFGTGGWYGYTF.

The V gene is TRBV9, the J gene TRBJ1-3, with TRBD1 matching over 7 bases. The ends lost 4 bases at V and 0 bases at J; junction bases unmatched: 7. Germline V gene sequence: CDR1 SGDLS, CDR2 YYNGEE. CDR3 length: 16 residues. CDR3 nucleotides: TGTGCCAGCAGCCCCAGGACAGGAAGCTCTGGAAACACCATATATTTT. The encoded protein is CASSPRTGSSGNTIYF.

V gene TRBV20-1 combines with J gene TRBJ1-2; weak D call: TRBD1 (5 bases). Germline CDR1 and CDR2: DFQATT and SNEGSKA (reference sequence). The CDR3 runs to 16 residues. The V gene lost 0 bases and the J gene lost 6 bases, with 20 bases spanning the gap. The CDR3 bases are TGCAGTGCTAGAGATTCGGGTACCACAGTGGGGGATGGCTACACCTTC. Its translation is CSARDSGTTVGDGYTF.

This clonotype turned up a few times. The gene calls are TRBV5-1 and TRBJ2-2; D gene unclear. CDR1 is SGHRS, CDR2 YFSETQ, per germline. V was cut by 0 bases and J by 4 bases, with 13 bases left in between. The CDR3 runs 16 residues. CDR3 loop: CASSLAVAPGTGELFF. The CDR3 region has the DNA TGCGCCAGCAGCTTGGCCGTCGCCCCGGGCACCGGGGAGCTGTTTTTT.

This clonotype was recorded a few times. The CDR3 protein is CASSLVGAGGSARGEQFF. The CDR3 nucleotides are TGTGCCAGCAGCTTAGTGGGGGCAGGCGGGAGCGCGCGGGGTGAGCAGTTCTTC. This chain links TRBV7-2 with TRBJ2-1; tentatively, D is TRBD2 (7 bases). Looked up from germline, CDR1 is SGHTA and CDR2 is FQGNSA. The germline V and J ends were trimmed by 1 base and 9 bases, with 25 bases remaining between them. This CDR3 region has 18 residues. The variable domain in full, with the rest retrieved from reference TRBV7-2 and TRBJ2-1, is GAGVSQSPSNKVTEKGKDVELRCDPISGHTALYWYRQSLGQGLEFLIYFQGNSAPDKSGLPSDRFSAERTGGSVSTLTIQRTQQEDSAVYLCASSLVGAGGSARGEQFFGPGTRLTVL.

There are a few counts of this clonotype. The chain couples TRBV20-1 to TRBJ2-3; 10 bases map to TRBD1. The J segment lost 3 bases and the V segment lost 6 bases, leaving 9 bases of the junction unmatched. Germline V lookup: CDR1 DFQATT, CDR2 SNEGSKA (reference sequence). CDR3 size: 15 residues. The CDR3 loop is CSAETGGAGTDTQYF. CDR3 nucleotides: TGCAGTGCGGAGACAGGGGGCGCGGGAACAGATACGCAGTATTTT.

This clonotype was seen at least ten times. This sequence joins TRBV6-1 and TRBJ1-5; D is unresolved. Germline loops: CDR1 MNHNS, CDR2 SASEGT. The CDR3 is 14 amino acids. The V gene lost 4 bases and the J gene lost 1 base, with 8 bases spanning the gap. The CDR3 sequence: CASSGSMSNQPQHF. CDR3 nucleotides: TGTGCCAGCAGTGGATCAATGAGCAATCAGCCCCAGCATTTT.

In its sample, this clonotype was seen many times. V gene TRBV9 combines with J gene TRBJ2-1; 7 bases are a match to TRBD1. The V gene's germline CDR1 is SGDLS and CDR2 YYNGEE. This CDR3 comprises 15 residues. Trimming at V came to 2 bases and at J to 6 bases, leaving 8 bases not matched to a gene. CDR3 bases: TGTGCCAGCAGCGTCCGACTGGACAGGAGCAATGAGCAGTTCTTC. It is translated as CASSVRLDRSNEQFF.

This clonotype was seen at least ten times. V is TRBV12-3 or TRBV12-4 and J is TRBJ1-2; weak D call: TRBD1 (5 bases). The germline V and J ends were trimmed by 7 bases and 8 bases, with 20 bases remaining between them. The CDR3 sequence is 14 residues long. The CDR3 protein is CASNPRGGATGYTF. The CDR3 DNA reads TGTGCCAGCAACCCTCGGGGGGGAGCCACCGGCTACACCTTC.

This clonotype was picked up many times. The chain combines TRBV2 with TRBJ1-2, with TRBD1 matching 8 bases. In germline, CDR1 is SNHLY, CDR2 FYNNEI. The CDR3 contains 14 residues. The trim removed 2 bases at V and 4 bases at J, leaving 3 bases unmatched. CDR3 sequence reads: CASSEQGAAYGYTF. CDR3 nucleotide sequence: TGTGCCAGCAGTGAACAGGGGGCGGCCTATGGCTACACCTTC.

V gene TRBV6-2 or TRBV6-3 combines with J gene TRBJ2-4; 14 bases line up with TRBD2. The DNA end favors TRBJ2-7, so the J call may be wrong. The germline V gene encodes CDR1 MNHEY and CDR2 SVGEGT. CDR3 length: 16 amino acids. CDR3 sequence reads: CASSNGLAGGSSEQYF. CDR3 DNA sequence: TGTGCCAGCAGCAACGGACTAGCGGGAGGTTCTTCCGAGCAGTACTTC.

This chain links TRBV12-3 or TRBV12-4 with TRBJ2-2; 8 bases line up with TRBD2. After removal of 2 bases from V and 5 bases from J, the junction contained 4 bases not matched to a gene. The length of the CDR3 is 15 residues. CDR3 in DNA: TGTGCCAGCAGTTTAAGAACTAGCGGTACCGGGGAGCTGTTTTTT. This encodes CASSLRTSGTGELFF.

As to this clonotype: Given a much more abundant clone one base away, this may be a read error. This rearrangement joins TRBV14 to TRBJ2-1, with no clear D. Germline V CDR1 and CDR2: SGHDN, FVKESK. The CDR3 sequence is 16 residues long. The CDR3 loop reads CANSRSLLSSYNEQFF. CDR3 coding DNA: TGTGCCAACAGCCGGTCCCTATTAAGCTCCTACAATGAGCAGTTCTTC. The whole variable domain, remainder taken from reference TRBV14 and TRBJ2-1, is EAGVTQFPSHSVIEKGQTVTLRCDPISGHDNLYWYRRVMGKEIKFLLHFVKESKQDESGMPNNRFLAERTGGTYSTLKVQPAELEDSGVYFCANSRSLLSSYNEQFFGPGTRLTVL.

This clonotype was seen a single time. This chain links TRBV7-9 with TRBJ2-3; 8 positions agree with TRBD2. The CDR3 has 17 amino acids. V was clipped by 1 base and J by 1 base; unmatched bases: 7. CDR1 is SEHNR, CDR2 FQNEAQ, per germline (reference sequence). CDR3 region: CASSLGTTSGRTDTQYF. The CDR3 DNA sequence: TGTGCCAGCAGCTTAGGTACAACTAGCGGTCGCACAGATACGCAGTATTTT.